This T cell receptor (beta chain) was documented in a study of T cell repertoires in cytomegalovirus infection. Whole-study context: TCR beta signatures that were public indicated CMV infection and matching HLA type.

TCRdb fed the reads into MiXCR, producing one record per CDR3 protein. The sample has some 230,000 distinct CDR3 sequences; 22% are singletons. As for this clonotype: Its specificity is not known.

General study points: Summed frequency of public TCR beta families distinguished CMV carriers with the relevant HLA.

The V gene's germline CDR1 is LGHNA and CDR2 YSLEER. V lost 1 base, J lost 1 base, and 10 bases lay in between. The CDR3 loop spans 15 amino acids. Sequenced sample: CD8+ T cells from PBMCs. The V call is TRBV4-3, the J call TRBJ1-1, with no clear D. The receptor was derived from a human donor in good health (CMV status not recorded). Some clones in this sample may be carry-over from other donors' samples. CDR3 in amino acids: CASSQGVQRNTEAFF. The CDR3 nucleotides are TGCGCCAGCAGCCAAGGCGTACAGAGGAACACTGAAGCTTTCTTT.